The source of this TCR beta chain is a study of T-cell memory formation after mild COVID-19. Study-level findings and limits: Contracting clones, day 15 to 85, had balanced CD4/CD8, and later expanders favored CD4+. A second wave of clones peaked on day 37, and their SARS-CoV-2 specificity went unconfirmed.

The CDR3 spans 12 residues. Trimming took 6 bases from V and 8 from J, leaving 13 bases between them. This clonotype was observed a few times. No antigen is known for it. Libraries for TCRalpha and TCRbeta carried sample barcodes and unique molecular identifiers via 5'RACE. MiXCR was run by TCRdb on the 5' RACE reads, yielding one entry per CDR3 protein. The sample lists approximately 560,000 distinct CDR3 sequences, 15% to 20% occurring once. Source material: PBMCs or a T cell subset sorted from them (not recorded which). The gene calls are TRBV12-3 or TRBV12-4 and TRBJ1-2; D ambiguous. The clonotype was recovered from an adult woman who had mild COVID-19 (a few samples of this study predate the infection). Cell type and time point are not known. CDR3 sequence (DNA): TGTGCCAGCAGCCATGCTCCCGGCGGCTACACCTTC. Residues: CASSHAPGGYTF.